Listed below are T cell receptor beta chains from one sample, sequenced in a study of blood T cell repertoires in COVID-19. Measured with immunoSEQ multiplex PCR; TCRdb has only the in-frame clones, and not every one. The table shows fewer than 200,000 clones, with about 90% occurring only once. The sequenced sample was PBMCs or T cells enriched from blood (not recorded which). The receptors originated from a human donor with acute COVID-19. The donor label of this sample is uncertain. Both conserved end residues are part of each CDR3. D genes are given only for firm matches. Clone size is shown for a subset of rows, as once, few, many or a class of expanded clone.

TRBJ1-1 13 NA TRBD1 TRBV10-3 TGTGCCACCGTCCCACAGGGGAGCACTGAAGCTTTCTTT CATVPQGSTEAFF
TRBJ1-2 14 NA NA TRBV5-1 TGCGCCAGCAGCCCTGGGGGAGGGAACTATGGCTACACCTTC CASSPGGGNYGYTF
TRBJ1-1 15 once TRBD1 TRBV19 TGTGCCAGTAGTTTCGAGACAGGGGCAAACACTGAAGCTTTCTTT CASSFETGANTEAFF
TRBJ1-5 15 NA NA TRBV4-2 TGTGCCAGCAGCCAAGAGTTCAAGAATCAGATGCCCCAGCATTTT CASSQEFKNQMPQHF
TRBJ1-5 13 NA TRBD1 TRBV28 TGTGCCAGCAGTGGACATGGGACAGGCCCCCAGCATTTT CASSGHGTGPQHF
TRBJ2-7 14 few NA TRBV5-6 TGTGCCAGCAGGCGGGCCCGAACTCTGTACGAGCAGTACTTC CASRRARTLYEQYF
TRBJ1-2 13 NA TRBD1 TRBV19 TGTGCCAGTGAGAGGGGGCCTAACTATGGCTACACCTTC CASERGPNYGYTF
TRBJ1-6 17 NA NA TRBV15 TGTGCCACCAGCAGAGAAGATACCGGGAACCGTAATTCACCCCTCCACTTT CATSREDTGNRNSPLHF
TRBJ2-5 15 NA NA TRBV4-1 TGCGCCAGCAGCCAGATACAGGGTGGCCAAGAGACCCAGTACTTC CASSQIQGGQETQYF
TRBJ2-1 15 NA TRBD2 TRBV27 TGTGCCAGCAGTTTTGCGGGGGGATCCTACAATGAGCAGTTCTTC CASSFAGGSYNEQFF
TRBJ2-3 14 NA NA TRBV5-6 TGTGCCAGCAGCTTGGCCAATAGCGACGGTACGCAGTATTTT CASSLANSDGTQYF
TRBJ2-1 11 NA TRBD1 TRBV10-3 TGTGCCTCGACAGGGAACAATGAGCAGTTCTTC CASTGNNEQFF
TRBJ1-1 13 NA NA TRBV7-9 TGTGCCCCTAGGCCAGAAATGAACACTGAAGCTTTCTTT CAPRPEMNTEAFF
TRBJ2-7 14 NA TRBD1 TRBV12-5 TGTGCTAGTGCTGAGGGACAGGGGAGCTCCGAGCAGTACTTC CASAEGQGSSEQYF
TRBJ2-3 14 NA TRBD2 TRBV4-1 TGCGCCAGCAGCGCTAGCGGTAGCACAGATACGCAGTATTTT CASSASGSTDTQYF